A selection of T cell receptor beta chains follows, all from one sample in a study of regulatory T cells in long-lasting Graves disease. One entry per CDR3 protein results from TCRdb running MiXCR on the multiplex PCR reads. The profile shows some 500,000 distinct CDR3 sequences, approximately 16% of them singletons. The same sample was also studied in work on T cells in Graves' hyperthyroidism and ophthalmopathy.

The starting material was peripheral blood mononuclear cells (PBMCs), obtained at new diagnosis, from a patient treated with antithyroid drugs. Receptor source: a woman aged 40-65 years with Graves disease. CDR3s include the opening cysteine and the closing phenylalanine or tryptophan. The order of the fields is D gene, V gene, J gene, CDR3 protein. D genes are given only for firm matches.

D: -; V: TRBV29-1; J: TRBJ1-1; CDR3: CSASDAEAFF
D: TRBD1; V: TRBV5-1; J: TRBJ1-6; CDR3: CASSSLGQGIYNSPLHF
D: TRBD1; V: TRBV7-8; J: TRBJ1-4; CDR3: CASSRLGQGFEKLFF
D: -; V: TRBV30; J: TRBJ1-5; CDR3: CAWSGQLDQPQHF
D: TRBD2; V: TRBV12-5; J: TRBJ2-1; CDR3: CASGRSGGDSYNEQFF
D: -; V: TRBV11-2; J: TRBJ2-4; CDR3: CASSLWDGGSTLAKNIQYF
D: TRBD2; V: TRBV3-1; J: TRBJ2-6; CDR3: CASSPSGVGANVLTF
D: -; V: TRBV12-3/TRBV12-4; J: TRBJ1-2; CDR3: CASSLPQIGFKGYTF
D: TRBD1; V: TRBV10-1; J: TRBJ2-2; CDR3: CASSSGQETGELFF
D: TRBD2; V: TRBV7-6; J: TRBJ2-1; CDR3: CASSFSGGVSQFF
D: -; V: TRBV7-9; J: TRBJ2-3; CDR3: CASSPGMPGFTDTQYF
D: -; V: TRBV5-8; J: TRBJ1-3; CDR3: CASGLGPFSGNTIYF
D: -; V: TRBV2; J: TRBJ1-6; CDR3: CASSTGPPLNDNSPLHF
D: -; V: TRBV4-1; J: TRBJ1-5; CDR3: CASSQVEREGQPQHF
D: -; V: TRBV5-5; J: TRBJ1-2; CDR3: CASQKGRTF
D: -; V: TRBV3-1; J: TRBJ2-1; CDR3: CASSQGHGGGYNEQFF
D: -; V: TRBV6-1; J: TRBJ1-5; CDR3: CASGRWTDALSNQPQHF
D: TRBD1; V: TRBV15; J: TRBJ1-3; CDR3: CATSRAQPGTGAWNTIYF
D: -; V: TRBV6-1; J: TRBJ1-5; CDR3: CASRTGANQPQHF
D: -; V: TRBV28; J: TRBJ1-2; CDR3: CASSLGSPRGYTF
D: -; V: TRBV18; J: TRBJ2-2; CDR3: CASSLDSVHGELFF
D: -; V: TRBV30; J: TRBJ2-7; CDR3: CAWDGPDSITYEQYF
D: TRBD2; V: TRBV5-1; J: TRBJ2-1; CDR3: CASSLGRLNEQFF
D: -; V: TRBV3-1; J: TRBJ1-1; CDR3: CASSQEIGRDAGSPRNTEAFF
D: TRBD2; V: TRBV9; J: TRBJ2-1; CDR3: CASSASLTSGGAQDNEQFF
D: -; V: TRBV30; J: TRBJ2-7; CDR3: CAWSVLRAYEQYF
D: -; V: TRBV14; J: TRBJ1-1; CDR3: CASSQERVYTEAFF
D: TRBD1; V: TRBV6-5; J: TRBJ1-2; CDR3: CASSYSGQGNYGYTF
D: -; V: TRBV7-8; J: TRBJ2-7; CDR3: CASSPQEGVYEQYF
D: -; V: TRBV12-3/TRBV12-4; J: TRBJ2-2; CDR3: CASSLWQNTGELFF
D: -; V: TRBV3-1; J: TRBJ1-1; CDR3: CASSQGGPWRGLYTEAFF
D: -; V: TRBV6-5; J: TRBJ1-6; CDR3: CASSYRGNSPLHF
D: TRBD1; V: TRBV10-1; J: TRBJ1-1; CDR3: CASSDLPGTGAEAFF
D: -; V: TRBV28; J: TRBJ2-7; CDR3: CASSLGQIPYEQYF
D: -; V: TRBV28; J: TRBJ1-4; CDR3: CASSFDRINEKLFF
D: -; V: TRBV3-1; J: TRBJ2-5; CDR3: CASSPRFEALQETQYF
D: -; V: TRBV18; J: TRBJ1-6; CDR3: CASSLWGSGSPLHF
D: -; V: TRBV7-9; J: TRBJ1-1; CDR3: CASSLLRGMNTEAFF
D: -; V: TRBV5-1; J: TRBJ1-2; CDR3: CASSLYGGEGLYGYTF
D: -; V: TRBV6-1; J: TRBJ2-4; CDR3: CASSEAERKNIQYF
D: TRBD2; V: TRBV6-5; J: TRBJ2-2; CDR3: CASSYRGGGAPGELFF
D: -; V: TRBV29-1; J: TRBJ2-2; CDR3: CSGGGAGGTGELFF
D: -; V: TRBV12-3/TRBV12-4; J: TRBJ1-5; CDR3: CASSLNSQPQHF
D: -; V: TRBV20-1; J: TRBJ2-3; CDR3: CSGGVLGSLTDTQYF
D: -; V: TRBV4-1; J: TRBJ1-2; CDR3: CASSPRWRDLYGYTF
D: -; V: TRBV12-3/TRBV12-4; J: TRBJ2-3; CDR3: CASSFSGVASTDTQYF
D: TRBD2; V: TRBV28; J: TRBJ2-1; CDR3: CASSLQGGGADEQFF